The 14 T cell receptor beta chains listed next were all sequenced from one sample in a study of shared clonotypes between healthy human individuals. Using immunoSEQ multiplex PCR, the repertoire was profiled, and TCRdb retains in-frame clones only, with some absent. The table records some 490,000 clones, roughly 80% of them present only once. Material for sequencing was PBMCs. The source of these receptors is a woman between 35 and 50 years old in good health. Some clones in this sample may be carry-over from other donors' samples.

This clone was found a few times. V gene TRBV5-6 combines with J gene TRBJ2-7; maybe TRBD2 (6 bases). This CDR3 has 15 residues. CDR1 is SGHDT, CDR2 YYEEEE, per germline. The V gene lost 1 base and the J gene lost 2 bases, with 13 bases spanning the gap. The CDR3 sequence is CASSLMREWPYEQYF. The CDR3 coding sequence is TGTGCCAGCAGCTTGATGCGGGAATGGCCCTACGAGCAGTACTTC.

This rearrangement joins TRBV19 to TRBJ2-4; 8 positions match TRBD1. Trimming cost V 4 bases and J 5 bases; bases outside gene matches: 10. Germline CDR1 LNHDA, CDR2 SQIVND (reference sequence). The length of the CDR3 is 16 residues. CDR3 sequence (DNA): TGTGCCAGTAGTACCCGACAGGGGAGAGGGCAAAACATTCAGTACTTC. It is translated as CASSTRQGRGQNIQYF.

The chain carries TRBV10-3 and TRBJ2-7; either TRBD1 or TRBD2 may supply D (6 bases each). Germline V lookup: CDR1 ENHRY, CDR2 SYGVKD. V was trimmed by 4 bases and J by 3 bases, leaving 10 bases between them. The CDR3 is 13 residues long. The CDR3 sequence is CAISAGANYEQYF. The CDR3 coding sequence is TGTGCCATCAGTGCGGGGGCAAACTACGAGCAGTACTTC.

The chain uses TRBV7-3 and TRBJ2-7; TRBD2 matches 10 bases. Germline assignment: CDR1 SGHTA and CDR2 FQGTGA. The CDR3 totals 15 residues. V lost 5 bases to trimming and J lost 2 bases; unmatched junction nucleotides: 6. CDR3 amino acids: CASSVTSGIAYEQYF. Written as DNA, the CDR3 is TGTGCCAGCAGCGTCACTAGCGGGATTGCCTACGAGCAGTACTTC.

As for this clone: The likely explanation is a read error, given a far larger clone one base away. Different DNA sequences within this sample yield the same CDR3. The chain uses TRBV4-3 and TRBJ2-1, with 10 bases identical to TRBD2. Trimming cost V 3 bases and J 9 bases; bases outside gene matches: 8. Per germline, CDR1 LGHNA and CDR2 YSLEER. This CDR3 has 15 residues. CDR3 loop: CASSHVLASGGEQFF. CDR3 sequence (DNA): TGCGCCAGCAGCCACGTCCTAGCTAGCGGGGGTGAGCAGTTCTTC.

The V call is TRBV13, the J call TRBJ2-5; D remains unclear. With the DNA end fitting TRBJ2-7 better, the J assignment may be wrong. The CDR3 sequence is 14 residues long. Looked up from germline, CDR1 is PRHDT and CDR2 is FYEKMQ (reference sequence). Written as DNA, the CDR3 is TGTGCCAGCAGCTCAACCGTGTCTACGGGCGAGCAGTACTTC. Translated: CASSSTVSTGEQYF.

This clone was observed a single time. A far larger clone is a single base away, which makes a read error likely. Other DNA sequences in this sample translate to the same CDR3. The genes are TRBV28 and TRBJ1-4; tentative D call: TRBD1 (6 bases). Germline CDR1 and CDR2: MDHEN and SYDVKM. CDR3 length: 15 residues. The CDR3 protein is CASSSPTGANEKLFF. As DNA, the CDR3 is TGCGCCAGCAGTTCCCCGACAGGTGCAAATGAAAAACTGTTTTTT. Based on the CDR3 plus reference TRBV28 and TRBJ1-4, the full variable domain is DVKVTQSSRYLVKRTGEKVFLECVQDMDHENMFWYRQDPGLGLRLIYFSYDVKMKEKGDIPEGYSVSREKKERFSLILESASTNQTSMYLCASSSPTGANEKLFFGSGTQLSVL.

This clone was recorded once. Only one base separates this from a far larger clonotype, so it likely reflects a read error. The sample contains more than one DNA sequence encoding this CDR3. J is TRBJ1-1 and V is TRBV5-4; 9 nucleotides line up with TRBD1. The CDR3 extends over 16 amino acids. Germline CDR1 reads SGHNT; CDR2 reads YYREEE (reference sequence). CDR3 DNA sequence: TGTGCCAGCAGCTGGGGGACAGGGCCCTTGAACACTGAGGCTTTCTTT. Its translation: CASSWGTGPLNTEAFF. The full variable domain, its missing parts supplied by reference TRBV5-4 and TRBJ1-1, is ETGVTQSPTHLIKTRGQQVTLRCSSQSGHNTVSWYQQALGQGPQFIFQYYREEENGRGNFPPRFSGLQFPNYSSELNVNALELDDSALYLCASSWGTGPLNTEAFFGQGTRLTVV.

Worth noting for this clone: This probably arose from a read error, given a far larger clone one base away. The chain uses TRBV5-1 and TRBJ2-2, with 9 bases aligning to TRBD1. In germline, CDR1 is SGHRS, CDR2 YFSETQ. The CDR3 has 17 amino acids. The CDR3 spells CASSLGAGQGFSGELLF. For the CDR3, the DNA is TGCGCCAGCAGCTTGGGTGCGGGACAGGGTTTTTCCGGGGAGCTGCTTTTT.

The chain links TRBV29-1 to TRBJ1-1; 7 positions agree with TRBD1. Germline CDR1 is SQVTM and CDR2 is ANQGSEA. The CDR3 contains 14 residues. V lost 1 base, J lost 4 bases, and 6 bases stayed unmatched. The CDR3 sequence: CSVEGEGAFTEAFF. In DNA form, the CDR3 reads TGCAGCGTTGAAGGTGAGGGGGCGTTCACTGAAGCTTTCTTT.

CDR3 sequence (DNA): TGTGCCAGCAGCGTACAGGGTAGGCACGAGCAGTACTTC. Translation gives CASSVQGRHEQYF. The genes are TRBV5-6 and TRBJ2-7, with D possibly TRBD1 on 6 matching bases. V was clipped by 4 bases and J by 5 bases, with 13 bases between them. This CDR3 spans 13 amino acids. Germline CDR1 and CDR2: SGHDT and YYEEEE.

In the case of this clone: This is likely an artifact of a read error, given a far larger clone one base away. Other DNA variants within this sample encode the same CDR3. The chain carries TRBV27 and TRBJ2-7, with no clear D. V lost 5 bases, J lost 2 bases, and 7 bases lay in between. CDR3 length: 12 amino acids. From germline, CDR1 is MNHEY and CDR2 SMNVEV (reference sequence). CDR3 amino acids: CASSGGAYEQYF. In nucleotides, the CDR3 is TGTGCCAGCAGTGGTGGTGCCTACGAGCAGTACTTC.

About this clone itself: This likely reflects a read error, since a far larger clone is one base away. Without the conserved terminal phenylalanine or tryptophan, this CDR3 likely stems from a read error. J is TRBJ2-7 and V is TRBV6-1; D is uncertain. This CDR3 spans 15 amino acids. V was clipped by 0 bases and J by 3 bases, with 12 bases between them. In germline, CDR1 is MNHNS, CDR2 SASEGT. The CDR3 spells CASSEAAYYIYEQYS. In DNA form, the CDR3 reads TGTGCCAGCAGTGAAGCAGCCTATTATATCTACGAGCAGTACTCC.

For this clone: A far larger clone is just one base off, so this is likely a read error. Other DNA sequences in this specimen translate into the identical CDR3. V usage is TRBV4-2 and J usage is TRBJ2-7; unclear D gene. This CDR3 contains 13 residues. CDR1 is LGHNA, CDR2 YNFKEQ, per germline. The CDR3 sequence is CASSQDEIREQYF. In nucleotides, the CDR3 is TGTGCCAGTAGCCAAGATGAGATCCGGGAGCAGTACTTC.